These 21 T cell receptor beta chains were all obtained from the same sample, sequenced in a study of blood T cell repertoires in COVID-19. Here immunoSEQ multiplex PCR was the method, and the copy in TCRdb shows in-frame clones only, minus some. The sample has about 330,000 clones, about 92% seen once. Input material: PBMCs or T cells enriched from blood (not recorded which). Receptors were obtained from a woman younger than 45 who had recovered from COVID-19.

This chain uses TRBV18 with TRBJ1-6, with 7 positions matching TRBD1. The CDR3 consists of 12 residues. Trimming at V came to 6 bases and at J to 10 bases, leaving 3 bases not matched to a gene. Germline values: CDR1 KGHSH, CDR2 LQKENI. The CDR3 coding sequence is TGTGCCAGCTCTGACAGGGTCTCACCCCTCCACTTT. It codes for CASSDRVSPLHF.

The chain has TRBV5-1 and TRBJ1-6; TRBD1 matches at 10 bases. CDR1 SGHRS and CDR2 YFSETQ come from the germline V gene. CDR3 length equals 15 residues. V lost 3 bases, J lost 6 bases, and 3 bases stayed unmatched. CDR3 sequence: CASSSGTGVNSPLHF. DNA of the CDR3: TGCGCCAGCAGCTCCGGGACAGGGGTTAATTCACCCCTCCACTTT. The whole variable domain, filled in from reference TRBV5-1 and TRBJ1-6, reads KAGVTQTPRYLIKTRGQQVTLSCSPISGHRSVSWYQQTPGQGLQFLFEYFSETQRNKGNFPGRFSGRQFSNSRSEMNVSTLELGDSALYLCASSSGTGVNSPLHFGNGTRLTVT.

The genes are TRBV12-3 or TRBV12-4 and TRBJ1-2; D call uncertain. The CDR3 contains 13 residues. V was pared by 3 bases and J by 6 bases, with 11 bases between. The CDR3 protein is CASSFPGGDGYTF. The CDR3 DNA follows: TGTGCCAGCAGTTTTCCCGGCGGGGATGGCTACACCTTC.

This clone was picked up a small number of times. The V gene is TRBV10-3, the J gene TRBJ1-2, with D maybe TRBD1 (5 bases). The CDR3 consists of 15 residues. Germline V CDR1 and CDR2: ENHRY, SYGVKD. V was clipped by 6 bases and J by 0 bases, with 14 bases between them. CDR3 sequence reads: CAIRKTDSTNYGYTF. For the CDR3, the DNA is TGTGCCATCAGGAAAACAGACAGCACTAACTATGGCTACACCTTC.

The V and J genes are TRBV27 and TRBJ1-4; tentative D call: TRBD1 (6 bases). The germline V and J ends were trimmed by 5 bases and 1 base, with 8 bases remaining between them. The CDR3 runs to 14 residues. From germline, CDR1 is MNHEY and CDR2 SMNVEV (reference sequence). The CDR3 reads CASSPRGTNEKLFF. Here the CDR3 DNA reads TGTGCCAGCAGTCCCAGGGGAACTAATGAAAAACTGTTTTTT.

The J gene is TRBJ1-2, the V gene TRBV5-1; D unresolved. This CDR3 is built from 14 residues. Germline CDR1 is SGHRS and CDR2 is YFSETQ. The germline V and J ends were trimmed by 0 bases and 4 bases, with 10 bases remaining between them. The CDR3 sequence is CASSLEAGFYGYTF. DNA for the CDR3: TGCGCCAGCAGCTTGGAAGCAGGATTCTATGGCTACACCTTC. The full variable domain, with the rest looked up from reference TRBV5-1 and TRBJ1-2, is KAGVTQTPRYLIKTRGQQVTLSCSPISGHRSVSWYQQTPGQGLQFLFEYFSETQRNKGNFPGRFSGRQFSNSRSEMNVSTLELGDSALYLCASSLEAGFYGYTFGSGTRLTVV.

The rearrangement uses TRBV4-3 and TRBJ2-3, with TRBD2 identical over 7 bases. V lost 1 base, J lost 4 bases, and 8 bases stayed unmatched. The CDR3 length is 16 residues. CDR1 is LGHNA and CDR2 is YSLEER in the germline V gene. CDR3 sequence (DNA): TGCGCCAGCAGCCAAGGCGTCGCAGGGAGGGCAGATACGCAGTATTTT. This translates into CASSQGVAGRADTQYF.

In this sample, this clone turned up a few times. This rearrangement joins TRBV7-9 to TRBJ2-7; TRBD1 is a possible D gene (5 bases). The CDR3 is made up of 13 amino acids. CDR1 is SEHNR and CDR2 is FQNEAQ in the germline V gene (reference sequence). V was cut by 5 bases and J by 5 bases, with 13 bases left in between. The CDR3 region is CASSQRGKNEQYF. The CDR3 nucleotides read TGTGCCAGCAGCCAAAGGGGAAAAAACGAGCAGTACTTC.

The CDR3 is CSVATGMNTEAFF. The CDR3 DNA is TGCAGCGTTGCAACAGGCATGAACACTGAAGCTTTCTTT. The chain has TRBV29-1 and TRBJ1-1, with D maybe TRBD1 (5 bases). Germline CDR1 and CDR2: SQVTM and ANQGSEA. The CDR3 is 13 amino acids. V was trimmed by 4 bases and J by 0 bases, leaving 9 bases between them.

V usage is TRBV4-3 and J usage is TRBJ2-4; TRBD2 agrees at 15 bases. The length of the CDR3 is 21 residues. Germline loops: CDR1 LGHNA, CDR2 YSLEER. V was pared by 1 base and J by 1 base, with 11 bases of the junction left unmatched. The DNA of the CDR3 is TGCGCCAGCAGCCAAGGGGACACGGGACTAGCGGGGGGAGTGGCCAAAAACATTCAGTACTTC. This gives the protein CASSQGDTGLAGGVAKNIQYF.

This clone was recorded many times. V gene TRBV6-5 combines with J gene TRBJ2-5; D is perhaps TRBD2 (7 bases). Trimming left V 11 bases short and J 4 bases short, with 20 bases between. This CDR3 spans 14 amino acids. CDR1 is MNHEY and CDR2 is SVGAGI in the germline V gene. The CDR3 nucleotides read TGTGCCTCCAGAGGGGGGGCGGTAGGAGAGACCCAGTACTTC. Translated, it gives CASRGGAVGETQYF.

The chain employs TRBV7-6 and TRBJ2-5; 11 bases match TRBD2. Germline V CDR1 and CDR2: SGHVS, FNYEAQ. V lost 8 bases, J lost 2 bases, and 4 bases stayed unmatched. This CDR3 has 14 residues. CDR3 region: CASHPSGGQETQYF. In DNA form, the CDR3 reads TGTGCCAGCCACCCTAGCGGGGGGCAAGAGACCCAGTACTTC.

The chain combines TRBV10-3 with TRBJ2-5, with D possibly being TRBD1 (5 bases). Germline CDR1 ENHRY, CDR2 SYGVKD. The V and J ends lost 11 bases and 1 base respectively, with 8 bases between them. This CDR3 is 11 amino acids long. CDR3 sequence: CAVQVQETQYF. CDR3 sequence (DNA): TGTGCCGTACAGGTCCAAGAGACCCAGTACTTC.

This chain joins TRBV29-1 and TRBJ2-3; D is perhaps TRBD2 (6 bases). Germline lookup yields CDR1 SQVTM and CDR2 ANQGSEA. The CDR3 runs 15 residues. Trimming pared 4 bases from V and 2 bases from J, leaving 16 bases between. CDR3 in DNA: TGCAGCGTTGCAAGGGAGGCCTTTTACACAGATACGCAGTATTTT. Protein sequence: CSVAREAFYTDTQYF.

The table lists this clone with a count of one. V and J are TRBV28 and TRBJ2-7, with a weak D call TRBD2 (7 bases). The CDR3 length is 15 residues. Germline V lookup: CDR1 MDHEN, CDR2 SYDVKM. The V end was cut by 5 bases, the J end by 6 bases, with 20 bases between. In DNA, the CDR3 is TGTGCCAGCAGTAGGGGAGGGACAAGCCTGTCCGAGCAGTACTTC. It encodes CASSRGGTSLSEQYF.

The chain is built from TRBV29-1 and TRBJ1-4, with a tentative D call TRBD1 (5 bases). Trimming pared 4 bases from V and 8 bases from J, leaving 8 bases between. The germline gives CDR1 SQVTM, CDR2 ANQGSEA. The CDR3 runs 11 residues. CDR3 protein: CSVVSGEKLFF. The CDR3 DNA sequence: TGCAGCGTTGTATCAGGGGAAAAACTGTTTTTT.

This rearrangement joins TRBV19 to TRBJ1-6; D is perhaps TRBD1 (5 bases). The V end lost 1 base, the J end lost 7 bases, and 8 bases lay between the germline ends. The V gene's germline CDR1 is LNHDA and CDR2 SQIVND (reference sequence). The length of the CDR3 is 14 residues. The CDR3 here is CASSIVGHNSPLHF. In nucleotides, the CDR3 is TGTGCCAGTAGTATAGTTGGACACAATTCACCCCTCCACTTT.

This rearrangement joins TRBV9 to TRBJ2-1; D ambiguous. Trimming pared 3 bases from V and 0 bases from J, leaving 13 bases between. Germline CDR1 and CDR2: SGDLS and YYNGEE. This CDR3 contains 16 residues. As DNA, the CDR3 is TGTGCCAGCAGCGCCGAATTGATGAGCTCCTACAATGAGCAGTTCTTC. The encoded protein is CASSAELMSSYNEQFF.

The CDR3 reads CASSLFGQGGTEAFF. As DNA, the CDR3 is TGTGCCAGCAGTTTATTTGGACAGGGGGGCACTGAAGCTTTCTTT. This chain joins TRBV28 and TRBJ1-1; TRBD1 matches 10 bases. Trimming removed 1 base from V and 4 bases from J; junction bases left unmatched: 3. The CDR3 loop spans 15 amino acids. Germline loops: CDR1 MDHEN, CDR2 SYDVKM. The whole variable domain, remainder taken from reference TRBV28 and TRBJ1-1, is DVKVTQSSRYLVKRTGEKVFLECVQDMDHENMFWYRQDPGLGLRLIYFSYDVKMKEKGDIPEGYSVSREKKERFSLILESASTNQTSMYLCASSLFGQGGTEAFFGQGTRLTVV.

V and J are TRBV2 and TRBJ1-1; D might be TRBD1 (5 bases). Germline V lookup: CDR1 SNHLY, CDR2 FYNNEI. The CDR3 extends over 14 amino acids. The ends were cut back, 4 bases at V and 2 bases at J, with 11 bases in the middle. CDR3 region: CASSGYRQNTEAFF. The CDR3 nucleotides are TGTGCCAGCAGTGGGTACAGGCAAAACACTGAAGCTTTCTTT.

The chain couples TRBV19 to TRBJ1-5; tentative D call: TRBD1 (5 bases). V was clipped by 7 bases and J by 4 bases, with 14 bases between them. The CDR3 runs to 14 residues. Germline V gene lookup returns CDR1 LNHDA and CDR2 SQIVND (reference sequence). The chain's CDR3 is CASTLGAGNQPQHF. The CDR3 DNA sequence: TGTGCCAGTACCTTAGGTGCAGGGAATCAGCCCCAGCATTTT.